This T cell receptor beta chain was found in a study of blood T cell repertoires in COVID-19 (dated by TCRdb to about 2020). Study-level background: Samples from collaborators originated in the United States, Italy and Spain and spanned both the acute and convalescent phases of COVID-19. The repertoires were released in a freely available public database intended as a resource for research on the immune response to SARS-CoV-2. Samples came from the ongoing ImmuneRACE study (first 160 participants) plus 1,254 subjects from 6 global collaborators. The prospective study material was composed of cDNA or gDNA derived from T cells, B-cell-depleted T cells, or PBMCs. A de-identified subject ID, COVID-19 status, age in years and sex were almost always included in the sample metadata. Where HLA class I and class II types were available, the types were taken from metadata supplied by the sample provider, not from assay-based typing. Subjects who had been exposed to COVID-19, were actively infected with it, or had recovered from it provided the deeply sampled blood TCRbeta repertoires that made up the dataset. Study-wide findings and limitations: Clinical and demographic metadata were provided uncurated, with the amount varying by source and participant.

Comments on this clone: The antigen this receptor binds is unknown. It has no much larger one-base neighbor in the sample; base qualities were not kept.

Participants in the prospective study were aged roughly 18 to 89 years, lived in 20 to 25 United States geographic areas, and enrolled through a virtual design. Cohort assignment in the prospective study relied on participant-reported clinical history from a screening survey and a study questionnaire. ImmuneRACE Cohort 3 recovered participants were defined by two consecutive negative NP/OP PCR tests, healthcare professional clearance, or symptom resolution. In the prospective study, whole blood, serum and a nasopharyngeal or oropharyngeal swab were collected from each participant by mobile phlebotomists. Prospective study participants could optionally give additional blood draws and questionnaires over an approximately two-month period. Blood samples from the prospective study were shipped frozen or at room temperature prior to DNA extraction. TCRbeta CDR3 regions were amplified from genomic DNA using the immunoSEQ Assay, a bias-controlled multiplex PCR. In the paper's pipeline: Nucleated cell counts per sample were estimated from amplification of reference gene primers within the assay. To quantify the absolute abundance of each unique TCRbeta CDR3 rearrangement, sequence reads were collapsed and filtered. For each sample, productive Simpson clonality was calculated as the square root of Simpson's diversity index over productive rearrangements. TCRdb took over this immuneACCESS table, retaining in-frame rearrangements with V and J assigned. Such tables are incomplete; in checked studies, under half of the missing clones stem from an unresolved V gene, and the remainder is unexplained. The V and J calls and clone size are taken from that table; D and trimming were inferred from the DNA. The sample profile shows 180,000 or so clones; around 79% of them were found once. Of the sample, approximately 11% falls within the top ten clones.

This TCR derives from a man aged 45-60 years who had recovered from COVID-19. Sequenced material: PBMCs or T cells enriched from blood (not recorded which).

The DNA sequence reads TGCGCCAGCAGTCATCTCCACCCCCAAGGACAGGGGCAAGAGACCCAGTACTTC. Translated, this is CASSHLHPQGQGQETQYF. The rearranged chain carries TRBV23-1 and TRBJ2-5, and TRBD1 matches 9 of the central bases. TRBV23-1 belongs to the ORF category, with a function that is uncertain. The germline V end is reduced by 3 bases and the J end by 2 bases; junction bases left unmatched: 13. The CDR3 starts with the cysteine, ends with the phenylalanine, and has 18 residues. Only CDR3 DNA remains: 54 bases, in frame from the first base.